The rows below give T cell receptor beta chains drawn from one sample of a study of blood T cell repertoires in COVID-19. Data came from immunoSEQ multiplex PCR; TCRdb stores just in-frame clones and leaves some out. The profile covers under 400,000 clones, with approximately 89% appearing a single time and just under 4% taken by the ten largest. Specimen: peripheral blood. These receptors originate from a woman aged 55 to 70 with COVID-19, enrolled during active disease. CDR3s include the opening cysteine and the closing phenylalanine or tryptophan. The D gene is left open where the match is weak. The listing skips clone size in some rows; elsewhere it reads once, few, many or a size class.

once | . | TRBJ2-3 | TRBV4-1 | TGCGCCAGCAGCCAAGCTACCCCCGGCACAGATACGCAGTATTTT | CASSQATPGTDTQYF
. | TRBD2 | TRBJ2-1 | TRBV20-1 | TGCGGGGGGGGAATCAATGAGCAGTTCTTC | CGGGINEQFF
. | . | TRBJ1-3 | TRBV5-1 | TGCGCCAGCAGCATTTTACAGGGAGCTGACACCATATATTTT | CASSILQGADTIYF
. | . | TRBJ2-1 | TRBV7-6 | TGTGCCAGCAGCGCCTGGGGTGACTACTCCTACAATGAGCAGTTCTTC | CASSAWGDYSYNEQFF
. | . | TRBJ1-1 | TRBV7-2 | TGTGCCAGCAGCTCTCACGGGAACACTGAAGCTTTCTTT | CASSSHGNTEAFF
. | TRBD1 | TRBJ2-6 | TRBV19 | TGTGCCAGTAGAGACAGGGCTGGGGCCAACGTCCTGACTTTC | CASRDRAGANVLTF
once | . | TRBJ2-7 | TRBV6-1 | TGTGCCAGCAGTGAACTCGAGACACCCTACTACGAGCAGTACTTC | CASSELETPYYEQYF
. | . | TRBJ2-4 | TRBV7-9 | TGTGCCAGCAGCTTAGGGGAAAGGGGCCACATTCAGTACTTC | CASSLGERGHIQYF
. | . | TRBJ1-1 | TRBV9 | TGTGCCAGCAGCGTAGCGGTAATGAACACTGAAGCTTTCTTT | CASSVAVMNTEAFF
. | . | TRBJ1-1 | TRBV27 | TGTGCCAGCAGTTTATCGACCGCGGGGAACACTGAAGCTTTCTTT | CASSLSTAGNTEAFF
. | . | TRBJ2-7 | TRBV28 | TGTGCCAGCAGCGCTACTCCCGACTACGAGCAGTACTTC | CASSATPDYEQYF
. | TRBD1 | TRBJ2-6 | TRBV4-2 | TGTGCCAGCAGCCAGACAGGAGGAATAGACAGGGGGCCTGGGGCCAACGTCCTGACTTTC | CASSQTGGIDRGPGANVLTF
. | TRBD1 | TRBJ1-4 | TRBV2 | TGTGCCAGCAGTGGGCGAACAGGGGGACCCCTCGTGGGACTGTTTTTT | CASSGRTGGPLVGLFF
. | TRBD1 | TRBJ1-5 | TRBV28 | TGTGCCAGCAGTCGGACAGGGGGCAATCAGCCCCAGCATTTT | CASSRTGGNQPQHF
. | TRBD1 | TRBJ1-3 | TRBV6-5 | TGTGCCAGCAGGCTACAGGGGCGAGGAAACACCATATATTTT | CASRLQGRGNTIYF
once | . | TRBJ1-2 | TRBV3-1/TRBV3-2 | TGTGCCAGCAGCCAACAGGGTCGGGTTAATGGCTACACCTTC | CASSQQGRVNGYTF
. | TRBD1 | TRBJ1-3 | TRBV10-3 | TGTGCCATCAGTGGGCCGGGACAGGCTAGCTCTGGAAACACCATATATTTT | CAISGPGQASSGNTIYF
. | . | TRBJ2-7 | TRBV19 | TGTGCCAGTAGTAACGGGTTTTACGAGCAGTACTTC | CASSNGFYEQYF
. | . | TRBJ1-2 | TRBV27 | TGTGCCAGCAGCCCAGGACAGACTGGGTATGGCTACACCTTC | CASSPGQTGYGYTF
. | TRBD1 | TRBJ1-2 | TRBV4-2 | TGTGCCAGCAGCCCCGACAGGGGAAGCGATGGCTACACCTTC | CASSPDRGSDGYTF
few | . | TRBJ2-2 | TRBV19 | TGTGCCAGTAGTATCTTACGAGGGTTAACCGGGGAGCTGTTTTTT | CASSILRGLTGELFF
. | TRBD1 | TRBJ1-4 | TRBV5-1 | TGCGCCAGCAGCTGGAGAACAGGGGGCAGTGAAAAACTGTTTTTT | CASSWRTGGSEKLFF
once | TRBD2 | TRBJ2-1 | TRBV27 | TGTGCCAGCAGTTTATTTCCCCCCGCTAGCGGGGGGGCCTATTACGATGAGCAGTTCTTC | CASSLFPPASGGAYYDEQFF
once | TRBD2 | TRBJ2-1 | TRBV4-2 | TGTGCCAGCAGCAAAACCGGGACTAGCGGGGGGAGCTCCTACAATGAGCAGTTCTTC | CASSKTGTSGGSSYNEQFF
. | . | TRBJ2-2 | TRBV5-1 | TGCGCCAGCCCCTGGCAGGGTGGCACCGGGGAGCTGTTTTTT | CASPWQGGTGELFF
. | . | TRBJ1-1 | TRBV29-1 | TGCAGCGTTGGATTCCGAGGGAGCACTGAAGCTTTCTTT | CSVGFRGSTEAFF
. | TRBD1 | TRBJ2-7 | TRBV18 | TGTGCCAGCTCACTCGGGACAGGAGGCTACGAGCAGTACTTC | CASSLGTGGYEQYF
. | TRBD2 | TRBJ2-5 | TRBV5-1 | TGCGCCAGCAGTGGGGGGGGGACCCAGTACTTC | CASSGGGTQYF
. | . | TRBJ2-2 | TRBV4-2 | TGTGCCAGCAGCCGCCCTGACAGGAACACCGGGGAGCTGTTTTTT | CASSRPDRNTGELFF
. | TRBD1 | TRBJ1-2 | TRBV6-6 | TGTGCCAGCAGTACAGGGACAGGGATTTATGGCTACACCTTC | CASSTGTGIYGYTF
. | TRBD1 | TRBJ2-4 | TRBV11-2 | TGTGCCAGCAGCTTATGGGGACAGGGGGCGGGAAACATTCAGTACTTC | CASSLWGQGAGNIQYF
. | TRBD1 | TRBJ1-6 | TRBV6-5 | TGTGCCAGCAGTTACCAATCGGGACAGCATAATTCACCCCTCCACTTT | CASSYQSGQHNSPLHF
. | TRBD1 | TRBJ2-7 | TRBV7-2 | TGTGCCAGCAGCTTAGCGGCCGGCAGGGGGCCCGAGCAGTACTTC | CASSLAAGRGPEQYF
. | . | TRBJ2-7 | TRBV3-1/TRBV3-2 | TGTGCCAGCAGCCAGGCCTGGGGGGGCACCTACGAGCAGTACTTC | CASSQAWGGTYEQYF
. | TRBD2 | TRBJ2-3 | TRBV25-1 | TGTGCCAGCACCACCCCTAGCGGGGGGGCGGTAGATACGCAGTATTTT | CASTTPSGGAVDTQYF
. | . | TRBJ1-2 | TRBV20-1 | TGCAGTGCTTCAAAGTCGGATGGCTACACCTTC | CSASKSDGYTF
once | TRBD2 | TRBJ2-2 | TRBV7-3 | TGTGCCAGCAGCTTAAGCGGGGGTGACACCGGGGAGCTGTTTTTT | CASSLSGGDTGELFF